Below are 5 T cell receptor beta chains sequenced from a single sample in a study of long-term antiretroviral therapy in people with HIV. They ran version v3.0 of the immunoSEQ assay at survey level. Some clones are missing from TCRdb's copy, which holds only in-frame ones; the method was immunoSEQ multiplex PCR. The table lists 31,000 or so clones, approximately 96% of them singletons, with 2% to 3% in the top ten. The sample here was unsorted PBMCs, taken around 6.6 years after starting antiretroviral therapy. These receptors all stem from a man aged 25-40 years with HIV.

The chain couples TRBV9 to TRBJ2-1, with unresolved D. V was trimmed by 0 bases and J by 6 bases, leaving 10 bases between them. The CDR3 covers 14 residues. CDR1 is SGDLS, CDR2 YYNGEE, per germline. The CDR3 protein is CASSVGVLSNEQFF. CDR3 coding DNA: TGTGCCAGCAGCGTAGGGGTACTCAGCAATGAGCAGTTCTTC.

The chain couples TRBV30 to TRBJ2-1; TRBD2 matches 7 bases. Per germline, CDR1 GTSNPN and CDR2 SVGIG (reference sequence). The CDR3 consists of 13 residues. The V gene end was trimmed by 4 bases and the J gene end by 9 bases; junction bases not matched to a gene: 9. CDR3 nucleotide sequence: TGTGCCTGGACGGCGGGAGAAGGCGGTGAGCAGTTCTTC. It yields the protein CAWTAGEGGEQFF.

This rearrangement joins TRBV6-5 to TRBJ2-3, with 8 bases matching TRBD2. Per the germline V gene, CDR1 is MNHEY and CDR2 is SVGAGI. V gave up 2 bases and J gave up 8 bases; unmatched junction bases: 9. The CDR3 runs to 15 residues. This CDR3 is CASSYTGLGGGTQYF. Here the CDR3 DNA reads TGTGCCAGCAGTTACACGGGACTAGGTGGCGGTACGCAGTATTTT.

The chain carries TRBV7-2 and TRBJ2-7, with 7 bases identical to TRBD2. Losses at the gene ends were 2 bases for V and 5 bases for J; bases not matched to a gene: 9. CDR1 SGHTA and CDR2 FQGNSA come from the germline V gene. The CDR3 is 15 amino acids. The CDR3 is CASSLTGGSMHEQYF. CDR3 nucleotides: TGTGCCAGCAGCTTAACGGGCGGGAGCATGCACGAGCAGTACTTC.

The chain uses TRBV7-8 and TRBJ1-2; unclear D gene. This CDR3 region has 13 residues. Trimming shortened V by 1 base and J by 7 bases, and 10 bases separated the two germline ends. Germline lookup yields CDR1 SGHVS and CDR2 FQNEAQ. The CDR3 coding sequence is TGTGCCAGCAGCTTAGAGGTGGGCTCTGGCTACACCTTC. Its translation: CASSLEVGSGYTF.